This TCR beta chain originates from a study of T cells in localized non-small cell lung cancer. Concerning this clone: Its specificity is unknown.

Study-level results: Uninvolved adjacent lung, not tumor, had the highest T cell clonality. Only one tumor region went through sequencing, so heterogeneity may still be there.

Clones were sequenced by immunoSEQ multiplex PCR, and TCRdb holds only the in-frame ones, with some missing. The top ten hold roughly 4% of the sample, which has tens of thousands of clones, around four fifths seen once. V lost 7 bases and J 1 base, leaving 13 bases between the germline ends. CDR1 is SGHRS and CDR2 is YFSETQ in the germline V gene. This CDR3 contains 14 residues. The material was peripheral blood, obtained before any cancer treatment. The J gene is TRBJ2-3, the V gene TRBV5-1; D may be TRBD2 (6 bases). The sequence was collected from a woman aged 35 to 70 with stage I lung adenocarcinoma. The CDR3 region is CASAGTRGTDTQYF. In DNA, the CDR3 is TGCGCCAGCGCGGGAACTCGGGGCACAGATACGCAGTATTTT.